These 26 T cell receptor beta chains were sequenced from one sample in a study of Graves' ophthalmopathy and Graves' hyperthyroidism. RNA transcripts were the template, and TCR beta CDR3 regions were amplified from them. A first-round RT-PCR used HTBI primers, followed by a second-round multiplex PCR. MiXCR was run by TCRdb on the multiplex PCR reads, yielding one entry per CDR3 protein. The sample has almost 750,000 distinct CDR3 sequences; around 40% are singletons. What was sequenced was peripheral blood. The source of these receptors is an adult man with Graves' ophthalmopathy.

The V call is TRBV29-1, the J call TRBJ1-2; no reliable D call. V was trimmed by 4 bases and J by 3 bases, leaving 12 bases between them. The CDR3 sequence is 13 residues long. The germline V gene has CDR1 SQVTM and CDR2 ANQGSEA. The CDR3 nucleotides are TGCAGCGTTGCTATGGGCGCGGACTATGGCTACACCTTC. Translated, it gives CSVAMGADYGYTF.

This clonotype showed up many times. J is TRBJ2-7 and V is TRBV25-1, with TRBD2 identical over 10 bases. The CDR3 runs to 16 residues. CDR1 MGHDK and CDR2 SYGVNS come from the germline V gene. V shed 3 bases and J 1 base; nucleotides not matched to a gene: 6. Here the CDR3 reads CASSDLAGVGSYEQYF. Here the CDR3 DNA reads TGTGCCAGCAGTGACCTAGCGGGAGTAGGATCCTACGAGCAGTACTTC.

This clonotype was observed a single time. The chain links TRBV29-1 to TRBJ2-2; 7 bases are a match to TRBD2. Germline trimming cut 5 bases from V and 7 bases from J; bases unmatched to any gene: 13. The CDR3 has 15 amino acids. Germline V gene sequence: CDR1 SQVTM, CDR2 ANQGSEA. The CDR3 reads CSVSLGGGHSGELFF. The CDR3 coding sequence is TGCAGCGTTTCACTGGGGGGGGGTCATAGCGGGGAGCTGTTTTTT.

The rearrangement uses TRBV7-6 and TRBJ1-1; 8 nucleotides align to TRBD1. V shed 5 bases and J 7 bases; nucleotides not matched to a gene: 9. Germline V CDR1 and CDR2: SGHVS, FNYEAQ. The CDR3 covers 14 residues. DNA of the CDR3: TGTGCCAGCAGCCGCATTTTACAGGGGGTTGAAGCTTTCTTT. It is translated as CASSRILQGVEAFF. The full variable domain, its missing parts supplied by reference TRBV7-6 and TRBJ1-1, is GAGVSQSPRYKVTKRGQDVALRCDPISGHVSLYWYRQALGQGPEFLTYFNYEAQQDKSGLPNDRFSAERPEGSISTLTIQRTEQRDSAMYRCASSRILQGVEAFFGQGTRLTVV.

Remarks on this clonotype: This CDR3 is missing its conserved last phenylalanine or tryptophan, likely due to a read error. The rearrangement joins TRBV7-9 to TRBJ2-5, with D maybe TRBD2 (6 bases). CDR1 and CDR2 from the germline V gene are SEHNR and FQNEAQ (reference sequence). This CDR3 has 14 amino acids. The ends were cut back, 5 bases at V and 2 bases at J, with 12 bases in the middle. CDR3 protein: CASSPQTRQETQYV. CDR3 nucleotides: TGTGCCAGCAGCCCCCAGACTAGACAAGAGACCCAGTACGTC.

This clonotype has at least ten counts. The V and J genes are TRBV9 and TRBJ1-6, with 7 bases lining up with TRBD1. The CDR3 covers 15 residues. Germline trimming cut 0 bases from V and 10 bases from J; bases unmatched to any gene: 7. Germline CDR1 SGDLS, CDR2 YYNGEE. In DNA form, the CDR3 reads TGTGCCAGCAGCGTAGCGGGGGACAGTTGGTCACCCCTCCACTTT. Its protein product is CASSVAGDSWSPLHF. Full variable domain (missing parts from reference TRBV9 and TRBJ1-6): DSGVTQTPKHLITATGQRVTLRCSPRSGDLSVYWYQQSLDQGLQFLIQYYNGEERAKGNILERFSAQQFPDLHSELNLSSLELGDSALYFCASSVAGDSWSPLHFGNGTRLTVT.

The gene calls are TRBV25-1 and TRBJ1-1, with TRBD1 as a possible D gene (6 bases). Trimming pared 3 bases from V and 8 bases from J, leaving 19 bases between. This CDR3 contains 15 residues. The germline gives CDR1 MGHDK, CDR2 SYGVNS. CDR3 region: CASSDSAGGPLEAFF. The CDR3 bases are TGTGCCAGCAGTGATAGTGCCGGGGGGCCGTTGGAAGCTTTCTTT.

This clonotype has at least ten counts. CDR3 loop: CASSVSRSVTYEQYF. In nucleotides, the CDR3 is TGTGCCAGCAGTGTCTCCCGTTCAGTTACCTACGAGCAGTACTTC. The V call is TRBV2, the J call TRBJ2-7; D is uncertain. V dropped 4 bases and J dropped 2 bases, with 15 bases sitting between them. In germline, CDR1 is SNHLY, CDR2 FYNNEI. The length of the CDR3 is 15 residues.

This clonotype was picked up a small number of times. The gene calls are TRBV20-1 and TRBJ1-6; D is perhaps TRBD1 (6 bases). Germline CDR1 and CDR2: DFQATT and SNEGSKA (reference sequence). Trimming cost V 2 bases and J 6 bases, with 11 bases left between them. The CDR3 extends over 14 amino acids. As DNA, the CDR3 is TGCAGTGCTAGAAAGGACAGCCTTAATTCACCCCTCCACTTT. Its protein is CSARKDSLNSPLHF.

This sequence joins TRBV6-1 and TRBJ2-7; D gene ambiguous. The germline V gene encodes CDR1 MNHNS and CDR2 SASEGT. This CDR3 spans 12 amino acids. The ends were cut back, 6 bases at V and 4 bases at J, with 10 bases in the middle. CDR3 in amino acids: CASRDQLYEQYF. CDR3 coding DNA: TGTGCCAGCAGGGACCAGCTTTACGAGCAGTACTTC.

The chain has TRBV9 and TRBJ2-7, with D possibly TRBD1 on 5 matching bases. The V end was cut by 0 bases, the J end by 3 bases, with 7 bases between. The CDR3 runs 13 residues. Germline CDR1 is SGDLS and CDR2 is YYNGEE. The CDR3 loop is CASSVETDYEQYF. The CDR3 bases are TGTGCCAGCAGCGTAGAGACAGACTACGAGCAGTACTTC.

The chain has TRBV20-1 and TRBJ2-7, with 9 nucleotides matching TRBD1. J gave up 2 bases and V 3 bases, and 8 bases lay outside the gene matches. The germline gives CDR1 DFQATT, CDR2 SNEGSKA (reference sequence). The CDR3 is 15 residues long. The CDR3 DNA reads as TGCAGTGCTAGTGACCAGGGACAGGGACCCTACGAGCAGTACTTC. Residues: CSASDQGQGPYEQYF.

This chain joins TRBV7-9 and TRBJ2-2, with 8 bases lining up with TRBD1. Germline V gene sequence: CDR1 SEHNR, CDR2 FQNEAQ (reference sequence). This CDR3 has 17 residues. J lost 4 bases, V lost 5 bases, and 12 bases had no gene match. CDR3 bases: TGTGCCAGCAGCCATGTCGGAGGACAGGGCAGCACCGGGGAGCTGTTTTTT. Its protein product is CASSHVGGQGSTGELFF.

With regard to this clonotype: A much larger clone differs by one base, so this may be a read error. The chain links TRBV5-1 to TRBJ1-1, with D hard to call. CDR3 length: 11 residues. Germline CDR1 and CDR2: SGHRS and YFSETQ. CDR3 loop: CAGSLVLMAFF. Written as DNA, the CDR3 is TGCGCCGGCAGCTTGGTACTGATGGCTTTCTTT.

V gene TRBV2 combines with J gene TRBJ2-1, with D perhaps matching TRBD1 or TRBD2 (5 bases each). The germline V gene has CDR1 SNHLY and CDR2 FYNNEI. The ends were cut back, 6 bases at V and 4 bases at J, with 7 bases in the middle. The CDR3 covers 12 residues. CDR3 sequence: CASRGRYNEQFF. For the CDR3, the DNA is TGTGCCAGCAGGGGACGGTACAATGAGCAGTTCTTC.

The gene calls are TRBV7-8 and TRBJ2-7; 9 bases map to TRBD2. This CDR3 has 14 amino acids. V lost 5 bases to trimming and J lost 4 bases; unmatched junction nucleotides: 6. In germline, CDR1 is SGHVS, CDR2 FQNEAQ. CDR3 amino acids: CASSGGLALYEQYF. The DNA of the CDR3 is TGTGCCAGCAGCGGGGGACTAGCACTGTACGAGCAGTACTTC.

This clonotype was detected many times. This chain joins TRBV19 and TRBJ2-7; D gene unclear. Looked up from germline, CDR1 is LNHDA and CDR2 is SQIVND (reference sequence). This CDR3 region has 14 residues. V dropped 3 bases and J dropped 2 bases, with 11 bases sitting between them. For the CDR3, the DNA is TGTGCCAGTAGTATGTCGACCGCTACCTACGAGCAGTACTTC. It codes for CASSMSTATYEQYF. The whole variable domain, remainder taken from reference TRBV19 and TRBJ2-7, is DGGITQSPKYLFRKEGQNVTLSCEQNLNHDAMYWYRQDPGQGLRLIYYSQIVNDFQKGDIAEGYSVSREKKESFPLTVTSAQKNPTAFYLCASSMSTATYEQYFGPGTRLTVT.

The V call is TRBV7-9, the J call TRBJ2-5, with a weak D call TRBD2 (6 bases). The germline CDR1 and CDR2 sequences are SEHNR and FQNEAQ (reference sequence). This CDR3 has 15 residues. V gave up 2 bases and J gave up 2 bases, with 12 bases separating them. CDR3 nucleotide sequence: TGTGCCAGCAGCTTATCGACGGGAGCGCAAGAGACCCAGTACTTC. This sequence encodes CASSLSTGAQETQYF.

This clonotype was seen repeatedly, ten times or more. The chain couples TRBV7-2 to TRBJ2-7; possibly TRBD1 for D (5 bases). The CDR3 has 14 residues. Between the trimmed V and J ends, which lost 7 bases and 1 base, there was a span of 14 bases. Germline CDR1 is SGHTA and CDR2 is FQGNSA. This CDR3 is CASTKLQGSYEQYF. The CDR3 DNA sequence: TGTGCCAGCACCAAATTGCAGGGTTCCTACGAGCAGTACTTC.

Concerning this clonotype: Relative to the germline gene, one junction end is altered; a read error may explain this. The rearrangement joins TRBV10-3 to TRBJ1-1; 9 bases agree with TRBD1. Germline V gene lookup returns CDR1 ENHRY and CDR2 SYGVKD. The CDR3 covers 15 residues. The CDR3 reads CASSQDRGRNTEAFF. As DNA, the CDR3 is TGTGCCAGCAGTCAGGACAGGGGACGAAACACTGAAGCTTTCTTT.

This clonotype has more than one count but fewer than ten. The chain combines TRBV20-1 with TRBJ1-6, with a weak D call TRBD1 (5 bases). The CDR3 is made up of 15 amino acids. Trimming shortened V by 8 bases and J by 7 bases, and 21 bases separated the two germline ends. The germline CDR1 and CDR2 sequences are DFQATT and SNEGSKA (reference sequence). In DNA, the CDR3 is TGCAGTCTCCGAAGAGGGCCAGGGCGGAATTCACCCCTCCACTTT. Translating it yields CSLRRGPGRNSPLHF.

This clonotype showed up just a few times. The DNA for the CDR3 is TGTGCCAGCAGCCAAAGGGACAGGGGACCTGATGCAGAGACCCAGTACTTC. Translating it yields CASSQRDRGPDAETQYF. The chain joins TRBV2 to TRBJ2-5, with TRBD1 matching 10 bases. Germline loops: CDR1 SNHLY, CDR2 FYNNEI. This CDR3 comprises 17 residues. The V segment lost 6 bases and the J segment 4 bases; nucleotides outside the gene matches: 14. The entire variable domain, with the rest obtained from reference TRBV2 and TRBJ2-5, is as follows: EPEVTQTPSHQVTQMGQEVILRCVPISNHLYFYWYRQILGQKVEFLVSFYNNEISEKSEIFDDQFSVERPDGSNFTLKIRSTKLEDSAMYFCASSQRDRGPDAETQYFGPGTRLLVL.

The chain joins TRBV15 to TRBJ1-1, with TRBD1 matching 8 bases. V gave up 3 bases and J gave up 4 bases; unmatched junction bases: 7. This CDR3 has 15 amino acids. The germline gives CDR1 LNHNV, CDR2 YYDKDF (reference sequence). CDR3 bases: TGTGCCACCAGCAGCGGGACAGGTGAGTCCACTGAAGCTTTCTTT. This sequence encodes CATSSGTGESTEAFF. The full variable domain, its missing parts supplied by reference TRBV15 and TRBJ1-1, is DAMVIQNPRYQVTQFGKPVTLSCSQTLNHNVMYWYQQKSSQAPKLLFHYYDKDFNNEADTPDNFQSRRPNTSFCFLDIRSPGLGDTAMYLCATSSGTGESTEAFFGQGTRLTVV.

This clonotype was counted ten times or more. V usage is TRBV24-1 and J usage is TRBJ2-5; unclear D gene. Germline V gene data show CDR1 as KGHDR and CDR2 as SFDVKD. Trimming took off 4 bases at V and 5 bases at J, with 22 bases between the two ends. The CDR3 has 17 amino acids. DNA for the CDR3: TGTGCCACCAGTGACTCCTCCCCGTGGGTTCTTGGGGAGACCCAGTACTTC. It translates to CATSDSSPWVLGETQYF.

The rearrangement joins TRBV7-2 to TRBJ1-2, with D uncertain. V was pared by 5 bases and J by 1 base, with 8 bases between. The CDR3 runs to 13 residues. Germline-derived CDR1 and CDR2 are SGHTA and FQGNSA. Here the CDR3 reads CASSPVRNYGYTF. In DNA form, the CDR3 reads TGTGCCAGCAGCCCTGTCCGTAACTATGGCTACACCTTC.

The chain recombines TRBV9 with TRBJ1-1, with D possibly being TRBD1 (5 bases). The ends were cut back, 4 bases at V and 5 bases at J, with 18 bases in the middle. Germline V gene lookup returns CDR1 SGDLS and CDR2 YYNGEE. CDR3 size: 15 residues. The CDR3 DNA reads as TGTGCCAGCAGCCCACGGGGGGGAAGTAGTACTGAAGCTTTCTTT. This codes for CASSPRGGSSTEAFF.